This is a list of T cell receptor beta chains from one sample in a study of cytomegalovirus exposure and HLA in healthy donors. Using immunoSEQ multiplex PCR, the repertoire was profiled, and TCRdb retains in-frame clones only, with some absent. The table includes 200,000 to 250,000 clones, around 83% detected once. What was sequenced was PBMCs. The origin of the receptors is a girl aged 10 to 17 in good health and CMV-seronegative. CDR3s leave out the opening cysteine and the closing phenylalanine or tryptophan.

TRBV27 | ASGAGEGNEQF
TRBV6-1 | ASIPAGSGNTIY
TRBV4-2 | ASSQDQGTEAF
TRBV7-9 | ASSLAELLRNEKLF
TRBV6-5 | ASSYEQGPINYGYT
TRBV19 | ASRGLAGGYSYEQY
TRBV25-1 | ATEGPSGPINSYEQY
TRBV11-2 | ASSDKRGEVVKQY
TRBV21-1 | ASSKVERHLRQETQY
TRBV30 | AFQQGAGANVLT
TRBV6-6 | ASIRGRDFMPDTQY
TRBV7-2 | ASSSAGVSYNEQF
TRBV28 | ASSFRGTGHEKLF
TRBV6-1 | ASRQGINTEAF
TRBV28 | ASSWDRGYAQH
TRBV11-2 | ASSPPGLNTEAF
TRBV28 | ASSEVTGSRYT
TRBV28 | ASSLGRQGSSPLH
TRBV29-1 | GVPRERTGGRMNTEAF
TRBV5-4 | ASSQEVGSYNSPLH
TRBV4-2 | ASSHTSTANYGYT
TRBV5-8 | ASSLGPGREAF
TRBV28 | ASTPLAGIDEQY
TRBV19 | ASTTTGYGNTIY
TRBV9 | ASSVRTGEKLF
TRBV29-1 | SVHYWGGLAGGPGADTQY
TRBV15 | ATSSVEQPQH
TRBV27 | ASSPTGGGSTGELF
TRBV18 | ASSPRTGGVDNSPLH
TRBV6-5 | ASSLSSGSYEQY
TRBV5-4 | ASSFRGGEKLF
TRBV7-3 | ASSLSGYGKDTQY
TRBV5-1 | ASSQKTGSTDTQY
TRBV19 | ASSTQGGSSYEQY
TRBV10-2 | ASKNRGDQPQH
TRBV19 | ASSTSTGSGTEAF
TRBV5-5 | ASSLAYGGTANQPQH
TRBV27 | ASSFALGTRHGYT
TRBV11-2 | ASSPTGGSYNEQF
TRBV4-2 | ASSQEGAGGPYEQY
TRBV7-9 | ASSLGIGTSGSTDTQY